The 27 T cell receptor beta chains below all came from one sample that was sequenced in a study of beta chain features in type 1 diabetes. Study outcomes and limitations: Researchers report that Type 1 diabetes patients had moderately but significantly shorter TCRB CDR3s across all four CD4+ subsets.

As every portion of the isolated RNA was reverse transcribed, the sequencing read expressed TCRB transcripts. TCRdb's copy holds only in-frame clones and misses some; the assay was immunoSEQ multiplex PCR. The sample yields hundreds of thousands of clones, 13% seen once. For these receptors, no antigen is known. Sequencing used naive CD4+ T cells from blood. The receptors originated from a young man with type 1 diabetes.

The rearrangement joins TRBV27 to TRBJ1-6; possible D gene TRBD1, 6 bases. CDR1 and CDR2 (germline): MNHEY, SMNVEV (reference sequence). This CDR3 region has 16 residues. The germline V and J ends were trimmed by 6 bases and 0 bases, with 12 bases remaining between them. CDR3 in DNA: TGTGCCAGCAGAATTAACAGGGTCTCCTATAATTCACCCCTCCACTTT. Translated, it gives CASRINRVSYNSPLHF.

This clone has just a few counts. The rearrangement joins TRBV30 to TRBJ2-2; D unclear. The V gene lost 2 bases and the J gene lost 4 bases, with 8 bases spanning the gap. The V gene's germline CDR1 is GTSNPN and CDR2 SVGIG (reference sequence). The CDR3 sequence is 13 residues long. The CDR3: CAWSRLTTGELFF. The CDR3, as DNA: TGTGCCTGGAGTCGGCTTACCACCGGGGAGCTGTTTTTT. Looking up the rest from reference TRBV30 and TRBJ2-2 gives the full variable domain: SQTIHQWPATLVQPVGSPLSLECTVEGTSNPNLYWYRQAAGRGLQLLFYSVGIGQISSEVPQNLSASRPQDRQFILSSKKLLLSDSGFYLCAWSRLTTGELFFGEGSRLTVL.

The V gene is TRBV29-1, the J gene TRBJ1-2; D gene ambiguous. V was pared by 3 bases and J by 8 bases, with 22 bases between. This CDR3 is 15 amino acids long. Germline CDR1 and CDR2: SQVTM and ANQGSEA. CDR3 in amino acids: CSVDIHGEGGVGYTF. For the CDR3, the DNA is TGCAGCGTTGATATTCACGGGGAGGGCGGAGTAGGCTACACCTTC. The full variable domain, its missing parts supplied by reference TRBV29-1 and TRBJ1-2, is SAVISQKPSRDICQRGTSLTIQCQVDSQVTMMFWYRQQPGQSLTLIATANQGSEATYESGFVIDKFPISRPNLTFSTLTVSNMSPEDSSIYLCSVDIHGEGGVGYTFGSGTRLTVV.

A single count supports this clone. At one end, the junction sequence differs from germline, possibly due to a read error. The chain has TRBV10-3 and TRBJ1-5, with D unclear. Germline CDR1 reads ENHRY; CDR2 reads SYGVKD. The CDR3 totals 15 residues. The CDR3 is CASSYGSGNNQPQHF. For the CDR3, the DNA is TGTGCCAGCAGTTACGGATCCGGGAACAATCAGCCCCAGCATTTT.

Remarks on this clone: The sample has other DNA sequences that encode this CDR3 too. The chain recombines TRBV5-1 with TRBJ2-3; D is uncertain. The CDR3 runs to 11 residues. The germline V gene encodes CDR1 SGHRS and CDR2 YFSETQ. V was trimmed by 0 bases and J by 4 bases, leaving 0 bases between them. CDR3 DNA sequence: TGCGCCAGCAGCTTGGCAGATACGCAGTATTTT. Translated: CASSLADTQYF.

This sequence joins TRBV9 and TRBJ2-1; 7 positions match TRBD2. CDR3 length: 14 amino acids. The V and J ends lost 0 bases and 9 bases, in that order; junction bases with no gene match: 6. CDR1 SGDLS and CDR2 YYNGEE come from the germline V gene. Here the CDR3 reads CASSVGVGEGEQFF. CDR3 in DNA: TGTGCCAGCAGCGTAGGGGTAGGGGAGGGTGAGCAGTTCTTC.

The rearrangement joins TRBV6-5 to TRBJ2-7; a weak D match, TRBD1 (5 bases). The CDR3 sequence is 13 residues long. Trimming removed 6 bases from V and 4 bases from J, with 13 bases in between. CDR1 and CDR2 (germline): MNHEY, SVGAGI. As DNA, the CDR3 is TGTGCCAGCAGGACGACAGCAGGGTACGAGCAGTACTTC. This gives the protein CASRTTAGYEQYF.

The chain combines TRBV5-1 with TRBJ2-1, with D possibly called TRBD1 or TRBD2 (5 bases each). CDR1 SGHRS and CDR2 YFSETQ come from the germline V gene. This CDR3 region has 15 residues. V was cut by 0 bases and J by 4 bases, with 11 bases left in between. CDR3 residues: CASSLAGAEYNEQFF. The CDR3 nucleotides read TGCGCCAGCAGCTTGGCCGGGGCAGAGTACAATGAGCAGTTCTTC.

This clone has just a few counts. V and J are TRBV18 and TRBJ2-7, with TRBD1 as a possible D gene (6 bases). CDR3 length equals 14 residues. Per germline, CDR1 KGHSH and CDR2 LQKENI. Between the trimmed V and J ends, which lost 2 bases and 2 bases, there was a span of 10 bases. The CDR3 DNA follows: TGTGCCAGCTCACCATCCCAGGGGCCCTACGAGCAGTACTTC. Encoded protein: CASSPSQGPYEQYF.

This chain links TRBV19 with TRBJ1-1, with 9 nucleotides matching TRBD1. The V gene end was trimmed by 5 bases and the J gene end by 4 bases; junction bases not matched to a gene: 8. The CDR3 consists of 15 residues. Germline lookup yields CDR1 LNHDA and CDR2 SQIVND (reference sequence). The CDR3: CASSLGTGKSTEAFF. The CDR3 DNA sequence: TGTGCCAGTAGTCTCGGGACAGGGAAGAGCACTGAAGCTTTCTTT. Full variable domain (rest looked up from reference TRBV19 and TRBJ1-1): DGGITQSPKYLFRKEGQNVTLSCEQNLNHDAMYWYRQDPGQGLRLIYYSQIVNDFQKGDIAEGYSVSREKKESFPLTVTSAQKNPTAFYLCASSLGTGKSTEAFFGQGTRLTVV.

V gene TRBV29-1 combines with J gene TRBJ2-3; D is ambiguous. Germline V gene lookup returns CDR1 SQVTM and CDR2 ANQGSEA. V shed 6 bases and J shed 2 bases, with 12 bases lying between them. This CDR3 has 13 amino acids. DNA for the CDR3: TGCAGCGTACCCGCCTCCAACACAGATACGCAGTATTTT. This codes for CSVPASNTDTQYF.

Comment on this clone: Sequence at one end of the junction differs from germline and may be a read error. CDR3 residues: CASSQVGWGQVIF. CDR3 nucleotides: TGTGCCAGCAGCCAAGTCGGTTGGGGCCAGGTGATCTTT. This rearrangement joins TRBV14 to TRBJ1-1; a possible D gene is TRBD1 (5 bases). The germline gives CDR1 SGHDN, CDR2 FVKESK. The CDR3 extends over 13 amino acids.

This clone was found a few times. The chain uses TRBV2 and TRBJ1-5; no reliable D call. The CDR3 has 14 residues. The ends were cut back, 7 bases at V and 2 bases at J, with 12 bases in the middle. Germline V gene data show CDR1 as SNHLY and CDR2 as FYNNEI. The CDR3 sequence is CASTFEAGNQPQHF. The CDR3 nucleotides read TGTGCCAGCACCTTCGAGGCGGGCAATCAGCCCCAGCATTTT.

CDR3: CAWEGQSNTEAFF. The DNA for the CDR3 is TGTGCCTGGGAGGGACAGTCGAACACTGAAGCTTTCTTT. This rearrangement joins TRBV30 to TRBJ1-1; 7 nucleotides agree with TRBD1. CDR1 and CDR2 from the germline V gene are GTSNPN and SVGIG (reference sequence). Trimming removed 5 bases from V and 1 base from J; junction bases left unmatched: 4. The CDR3 runs 13 residues. Together with reference TRBV30 and TRBJ1-1, the CDR3 gives the full variable domain: SQTIHQWPATLVQPVGSPLSLECTVEGTSNPNLYWYRQAAGRGLQLLFYSVGIGQISSEVPQNLSASRPQDRQFILSSKKLLLSDSGFYLCAWEGQSNTEAFFGQGTRLTVV.

DNA for the CDR3: TGTGCCAGCAGTTTCCCCCGGGACAGCTTTACCTACGAGCAGTACTTC. As protein: CASSFPRDSFTYEQYF. The chain links TRBV28 to TRBJ2-7; 7 bases are a match to TRBD1. Germline trimming cut 3 bases from V and 2 bases from J; bases unmatched to any gene: 10. The germline CDR1 and CDR2 sequences are MDHEN and SYDVKM. CDR3 size: 16 residues. The variable domain in full, with the rest retrieved from reference TRBV28 and TRBJ2-7, is DVKVTQSSRYLVKRTGEKVFLECVQDMDHENMFWYRQDPGLGLRLIYFSYDVKMKEKGDIPEGYSVSREKKERFSLILESASTNQTSMYLCASSFPRDSFTYEQYFGPGTRLTVT.

This clone came up a few times. V usage is TRBV19 and J usage is TRBJ2-7; 7 bases are shared with TRBD2. After removal of 3 bases from V and 2 bases from J, the junction contained 7 bases not matched to a gene. The CDR3 is made up of 15 amino acids. The V gene's germline CDR1 is LNHDA and CDR2 SQIVND (reference sequence). CDR3 in amino acids: CASSILGGGTYEQYF. The CDR3 region has the DNA TGTGCCAGTAGTATTCTCGGCGGGGGAACCTACGAGCAGTACTTC.

V is TRBV2 and J is TRBJ2-1; the match to TRBD2 covers 9 bases. CDR3 length: 14 residues. Unmatched junction bases numbered 15, after V lost 6 bases and J lost 15 bases. The germline CDR1 and CDR2 sequences are SNHLY and FYNNEI. CDR3 bases: TGTGCCAGCAGGGGTCCCCTAGCGGGACCCTTCGCGTTCTTC. It encodes CASRGPLAGPFAFF.

This clone was counted a few times. This chain connects TRBV2 to TRBJ1-1, with a weak D call TRBD1 (5 bases). V was pared by 6 bases and J by 1 base, with 9 bases between. CDR3 size: 13 residues. Germline CDR1 SNHLY, CDR2 FYNNEI. The CDR3 here is CASSGRANTEAFF. CDR3 nucleotide sequence: TGTGCCAGCAGCGGCAGGGCGAACACTGAAGCTTTCTTT.

This clone showed up just a few times. The chain is built from TRBV29-1 and TRBJ1-1, with 11 positions matching TRBD1. The germline V gene has CDR1 SQVTM and CDR2 ANQGSEA. The CDR3 covers 14 residues. With 4 bases clipped from V and 4 bases from J, the junction kept 5 bases outside the gene matches. The DNA for the CDR3 is TGCAGCGTTGTAACCGGGACAGGGGGCACTGAAGCTTTCTTT. It translates to CSVVTGTGGTEAFF.

The chain employs TRBV9 and TRBJ2-5, with 8 bases fitting TRBD2. Germline lookup yields CDR1 SGDLS and CDR2 YYNGEE. The CDR3 consists of 16 residues. V was clipped by 1 base and J by 4 bases; unmatched bases: 9. In DNA, the CDR3 is TGTGCCAGCAGCGTATACCCTGGCGGGGGGATAGAGACCCAGTACTTC. Its protein is CASSVYPGGGIETQYF.

The chain recombines TRBV5-1 with TRBJ2-7, with TRBD2 identical over 13 bases. V lost 4 bases and J lost 4; bases outside the gene matches: 5. CDR1 SGHRS and CDR2 YFSETQ come from the germline V gene. There are 15 residues in the CDR3. The CDR3 DNA reads as TGCGCCAGCAGCCCGAGGACTAGCGGGGGTTACGAGCAGTACTTC. This translates into CASSPRTSGGYEQYF.

Worth noting for this clone: This sample includes further DNA sequences coding for the same CDR3. The chain links TRBV29-1 to TRBJ1-2, with D perhaps TRBD1 (6 bases). Deletions cut 0 bases from V and 8 bases from J, with 10 bases between. This CDR3 region has 12 residues. Per the germline V gene, CDR1 is SQVTM and CDR2 is ANQGSEA. In nucleotides, the CDR3 is TGCAGCGTTGAAGATCCAGGGGACGGCTACACCTTC. Protein sequence: CSVEDPGDGYTF. Combining the CDR3 with reference TRBV29-1 and TRBJ1-2 gives the whole variable domain SAVISQKPSRDICQRGTSLTIQCQVDSQVTMMFWYRQQPGQSLTLIATANQGSEATYESGFVIDKFPISRPNLTFSTLTVSNMSPEDSSIYLCSVEDPGDGYTFGSGTRLTVV.

This clone was detected only a few times. In DNA form, the CDR3 reads TGCGCCAGCAGCCAAGATCCGGGGCAGGCGGCCCCCAGAGACCAGTACTTC. It translates to CASSQDPGQAAPRDQYF. The V call is TRBV4-1, the J call TRBJ2-5; D is possibly TRBD1 or TRBD2 (5 bases each). CDR3 length equals 17 residues. Germline lookup yields CDR1 MGHRA and CDR2 YSYEKL. V lost 0 bases to trimming and J lost 10 bases, with 24 bases between them.

This clone was counted only a few times. The chain couples TRBV6-5 to TRBJ1-1; 10 nucleotides agree with TRBD1. The CDR3 sequence is 15 residues long. With 4 bases clipped from V and 2 bases from J, the junction kept 4 bases outside the gene matches. Germline lookup yields CDR1 MNHEY and CDR2 SVGAGI. In DNA, the CDR3 is TGTGCCAGCAGTTCCGGGACAGGGGTAAACACTGAAGCTTTCTTT. This gives the protein CASSSGTGVNTEAFF.

The chain employs TRBV13 and TRBJ1-4; D is undetermined. This CDR3 spans 14 amino acids. The V end was cut by 2 bases, the J end by 8 bases, with 12 bases between. Germline CDR1 is PRHDT and CDR2 is FYEKMQ (reference sequence). CDR3 DNA sequence: TGTGCCAGCAGCTTATGGAACTCGGGAGAAAAACTGTTTTTT. It specifies CASSLWNSGEKLFF.

The chain couples TRBV4-1 to TRBJ2-5; 11 nucleotides align to TRBD1. The ends lost 3 bases at V and 5 bases at J; junction bases unmatched: 8. Per germline, CDR1 MGHRA and CDR2 YSYEKL. The CDR3 is made up of 16 amino acids. CDR3 nucleotide sequence: TGCGCCAGCAGCCATACCGGGACAGGGGGGTGGGAGACCCAGTACTTC. Amino acid sequence: CASSHTGTGGWETQYF.

In DNA, the CDR3 is TGTGCCAGTACGGGATATCATGAGCAGTTCTTC. Its translation: CASTGYHEQFF. V is TRBV19 and J is TRBJ2-1; TRBD2 is a possible D gene (5 bases). The CDR3 spans 11 residues. V shed 7 bases and J shed 8 bases, with 9 bases lying between them. CDR1 and CDR2 from the germline V gene are LNHDA and SQIVND (reference sequence). The variable domain in full, completed from reference TRBV19 and TRBJ2-1, reads DGGITQSPKYLFRKEGQNVTLSCEQNLNHDAMYWYRQDPGQGLRLIYYSQIVNDFQKGDIAEGYSVSREKKESFPLTVTSAQKNPTAFYLCASTGYHEQFFGPGTRLTVL.